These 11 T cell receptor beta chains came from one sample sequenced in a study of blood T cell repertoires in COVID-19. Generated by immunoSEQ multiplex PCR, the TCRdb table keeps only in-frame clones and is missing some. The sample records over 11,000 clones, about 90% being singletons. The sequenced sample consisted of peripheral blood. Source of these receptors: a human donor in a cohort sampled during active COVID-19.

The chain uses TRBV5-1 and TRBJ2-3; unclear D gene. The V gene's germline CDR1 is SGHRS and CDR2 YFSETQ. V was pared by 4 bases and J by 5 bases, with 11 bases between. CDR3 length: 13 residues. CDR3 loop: CASSRLTKDTQYF. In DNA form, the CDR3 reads TGCGCCAGCAGCCGTCTGACAAAAGATACGCAGTATTTT.

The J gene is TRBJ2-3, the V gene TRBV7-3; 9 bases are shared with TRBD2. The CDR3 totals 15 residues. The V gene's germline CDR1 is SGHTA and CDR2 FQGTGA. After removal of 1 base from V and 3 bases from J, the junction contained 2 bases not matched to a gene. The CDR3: CASSLSGGATDTQYF. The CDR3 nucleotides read TGTGCCAGCAGCTTAAGCGGGGGGGCGACAGATACGCAGTATTTT.

CDR3: CASRVQEYQETQYF. CDR3 DNA: TGTGCCAGCAGAGTCCAAGAGTACCAAGAGACCCAGTACTTC. This rearrangement joins TRBV6-5 to TRBJ2-5; no definite D call. This CDR3 is 14 amino acids long. CDR1 is MNHEY and CDR2 is SVGAGI in the germline V gene. V lost 6 bases to trimming and J lost 0 bases, with 11 bases between them.

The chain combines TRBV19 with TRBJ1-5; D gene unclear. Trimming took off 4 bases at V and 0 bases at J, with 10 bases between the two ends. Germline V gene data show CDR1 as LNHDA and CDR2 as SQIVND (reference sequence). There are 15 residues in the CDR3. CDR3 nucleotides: TGTGCCAGTAGTACTGACACGTATAGCAATCAGCCCCAGCATTTT. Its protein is CASSTDTYSNQPQHF.

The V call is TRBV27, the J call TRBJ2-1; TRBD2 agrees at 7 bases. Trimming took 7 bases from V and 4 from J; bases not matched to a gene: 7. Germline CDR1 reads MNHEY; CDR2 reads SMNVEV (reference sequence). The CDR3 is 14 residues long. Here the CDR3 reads CASTPGLHYNEQFF. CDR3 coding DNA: TGTGCCAGCACACCGGGACTACATTACAATGAGCAGTTCTTC.

The CDR3 loop is CASSDGTKETQYF. The CDR3 DNA is TGTGCCAGCAGCGACGGGACTAAGGAGACCCAGTACTTC. The chain uses TRBV11-1 and TRBJ2-5; 7 bases line up with TRBD2. Germline lookup yields CDR1 SGHAT and CDR2 FQDESV (reference sequence). The CDR3 contains 13 residues. Trimming removed 5 bases from V and 5 bases from J; junction bases left unmatched: 5.

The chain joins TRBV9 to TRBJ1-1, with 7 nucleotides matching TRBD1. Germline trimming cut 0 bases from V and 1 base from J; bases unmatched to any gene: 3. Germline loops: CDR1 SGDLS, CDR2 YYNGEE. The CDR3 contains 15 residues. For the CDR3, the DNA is TGTGCCAGCAGCGTAGGGGCAGGGGGGAACACTGAAGCTTTCTTT. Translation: CASSVGAGGNTEAFF.

The CDR3 is CASSLSDWANTGELFF. CDR3 sequence (DNA): TGCGCCAGCAGCTTGTCGGACTGGGCGAACACCGGGGAGCTGTTTTTT. V is TRBV5-1 and J is TRBJ2-2; possibly TRBD2 for D (5 bases). The CDR3 is 16 amino acids. With 1 base removed from V and 0 bases from J, the gap between germline ends came to 10 bases. The V gene's germline CDR1 is SGHRS and CDR2 YFSETQ.

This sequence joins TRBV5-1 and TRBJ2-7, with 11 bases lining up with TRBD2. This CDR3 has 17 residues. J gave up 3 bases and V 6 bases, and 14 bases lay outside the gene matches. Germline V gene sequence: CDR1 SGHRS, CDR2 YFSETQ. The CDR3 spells CASTTSGTSGASYEQYF. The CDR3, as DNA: TGCGCCAGCACTACATCCGGGACTAGCGGAGCTAGCTACGAGCAGTACTTC.

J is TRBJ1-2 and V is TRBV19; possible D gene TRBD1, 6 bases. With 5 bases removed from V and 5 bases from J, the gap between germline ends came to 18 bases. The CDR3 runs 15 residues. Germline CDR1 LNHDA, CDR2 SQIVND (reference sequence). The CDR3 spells CASSPGHRVGYGYTF. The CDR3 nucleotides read TGTGCCAGTAGTCCTGGGCACAGGGTTGGGTATGGCTACACCTTC.

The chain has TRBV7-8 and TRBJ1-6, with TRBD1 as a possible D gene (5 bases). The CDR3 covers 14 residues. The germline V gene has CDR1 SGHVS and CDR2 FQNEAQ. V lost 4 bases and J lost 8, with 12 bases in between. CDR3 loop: CASSYRRLDSPLHF. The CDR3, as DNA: TGTGCCAGCAGCTACAGGCGCTTAGATTCACCCCTCCACTTT.